The T cell receptor (beta chain) under discussion was sequenced for a study of OX40 agonist ivuxolimab in advanced cancers. TCRdb keeps only in-frame clones here, not all; method: immunoSEQ multiplex PCR. This sample has approximately 64,000 clones, with roughly 85% found just once. Between the trimmed V and J ends, which lost 3 bases and 4 bases, there was a span of 15 bases. Germline V gene lookup returns CDR1 SQVTM and CDR2 ANQGSEA. CDR3 length: 14 amino acids. The origin of this receptor is an adult with an advanced solid tumor such as melanoma, head and neck, liver or kidney cancer. Sequencing used CD4+ or CD8+ T cells sorted from blood, obtained in a trial of the OX40 agonist ivuxolimab. The chain links TRBV29-1 to TRBJ1-2, with a weak D call TRBD1 (5 bases). CDR3 protein: CSVDRAVGAYGYTF. The DNA of the CDR3 is TGCAGCGTTGACAGGGCGGTTGGGGCCTATGGCTACACCTTC.